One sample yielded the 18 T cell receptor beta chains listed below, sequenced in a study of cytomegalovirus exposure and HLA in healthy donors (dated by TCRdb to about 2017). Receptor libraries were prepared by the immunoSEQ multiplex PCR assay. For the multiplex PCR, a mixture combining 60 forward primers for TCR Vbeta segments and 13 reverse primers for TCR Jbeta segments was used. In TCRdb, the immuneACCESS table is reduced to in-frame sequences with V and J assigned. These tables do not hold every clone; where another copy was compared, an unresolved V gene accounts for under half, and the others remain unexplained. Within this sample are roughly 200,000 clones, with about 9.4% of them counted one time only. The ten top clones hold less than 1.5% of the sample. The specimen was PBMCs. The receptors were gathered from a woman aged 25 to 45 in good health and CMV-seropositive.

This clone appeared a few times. Here the CDR3 reads CASREERESYNEQFF. The CDR3 DNA sequence: TGCGCCAGCAGGGAAGAGCGGGAGTCCTACAATGAGCAGTTCTTC. This chain joins TRBV10-1 and TRBJ2-1; 8 bases are shared with TRBD2. The CDR3 length is 15 residues. The germline gives CDR1 WNHNN, CDR2 SYGVQD (reference sequence). V dropped 6 bases and J dropped 1; count of bases not matched to a gene: 5.

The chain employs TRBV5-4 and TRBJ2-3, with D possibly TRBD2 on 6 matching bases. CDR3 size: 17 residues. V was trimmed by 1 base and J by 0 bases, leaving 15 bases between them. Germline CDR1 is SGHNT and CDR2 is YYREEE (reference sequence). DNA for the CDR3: TGTGCCAGCAGCTTGAAGATGGCAGGGACTAGCACAGATACGCAGTATTTT. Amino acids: CASSLKMAGTSTDTQYF. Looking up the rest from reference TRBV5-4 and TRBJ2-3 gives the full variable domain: ETGVTQSPTHLIKTRGQQVTLRCSSQSGHNTVSWYQQALGQGPQFIFQYYREEENGRGNFPPRFSGLQFPNYSSELNVNALELDDSALYLCASSLKMAGTSTDTQYFGPGTRLTVL.

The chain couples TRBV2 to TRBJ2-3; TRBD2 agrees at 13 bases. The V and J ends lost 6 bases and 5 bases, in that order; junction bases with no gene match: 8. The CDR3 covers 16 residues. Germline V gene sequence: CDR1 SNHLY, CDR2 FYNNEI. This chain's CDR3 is CASSPLAGGRGDTQYF. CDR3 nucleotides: TGTGCCAGCAGCCCACTAGCGGGAGGGCGTGGAGATACGCAGTATTTT. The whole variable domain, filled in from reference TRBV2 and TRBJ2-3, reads EPEVTQTPSHQVTQMGQEVILRCVPISNHLYFYWYRQILGQKVEFLVSFYNNEISEKSEIFDDQFSVERPDGSNFTLKIRSTKLEDSAMYFCASSPLAGGRGDTQYFGPGTRLTVL.

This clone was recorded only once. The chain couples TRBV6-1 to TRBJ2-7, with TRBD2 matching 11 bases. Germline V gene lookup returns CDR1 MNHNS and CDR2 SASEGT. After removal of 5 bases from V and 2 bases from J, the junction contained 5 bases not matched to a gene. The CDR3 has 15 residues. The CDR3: CASSSLAGGTYEQYF. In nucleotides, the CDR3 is TGTGCCAGCAGTAGTCTAGCGGGAGGAACCTACGAGCAGTACTTC.

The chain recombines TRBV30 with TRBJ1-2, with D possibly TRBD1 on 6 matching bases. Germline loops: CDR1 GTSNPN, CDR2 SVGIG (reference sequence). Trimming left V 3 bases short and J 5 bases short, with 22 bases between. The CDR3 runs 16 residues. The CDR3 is CAWSPIRKGGPYGYTF. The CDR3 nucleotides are TGTGCCTGGAGCCCGATTCGGAAAGGGGGACCTTATGGCTACACCTTC.

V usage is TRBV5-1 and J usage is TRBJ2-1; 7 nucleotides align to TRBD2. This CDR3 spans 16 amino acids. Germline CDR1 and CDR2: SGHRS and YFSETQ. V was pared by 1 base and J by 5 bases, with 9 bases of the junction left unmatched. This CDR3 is CASSLLSGIGHNEQFF. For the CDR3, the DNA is TGCGCCAGCAGCTTGCTCAGCGGGATTGGCCACAATGAGCAGTTCTTC. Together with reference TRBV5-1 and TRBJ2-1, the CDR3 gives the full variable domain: KAGVTQTPRYLIKTRGQQVTLSCSPISGHRSVSWYQQTPGQGLQFLFEYFSETQRNKGNFPGRFSGRQFSNSRSEMNVSTLELGDSALYLCASSLLSGIGHNEQFFGPGTRLTVL.

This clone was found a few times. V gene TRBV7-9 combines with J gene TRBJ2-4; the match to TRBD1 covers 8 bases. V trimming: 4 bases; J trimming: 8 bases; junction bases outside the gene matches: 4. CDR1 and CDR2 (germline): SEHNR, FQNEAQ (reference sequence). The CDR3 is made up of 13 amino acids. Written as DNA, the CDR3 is TGTGCCAGCAGCTCCAGGGGGCCGGACATTCAGTACTTC. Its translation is CASSSRGPDIQYF.

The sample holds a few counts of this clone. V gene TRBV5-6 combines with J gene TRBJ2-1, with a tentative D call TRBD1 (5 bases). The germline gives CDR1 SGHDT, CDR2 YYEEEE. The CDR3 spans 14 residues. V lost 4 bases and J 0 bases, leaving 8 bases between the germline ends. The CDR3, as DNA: TGTGCCAGCAGCCCAGGGTACTCCTACAATGAGCAGTTCTTC. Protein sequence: CASSPGYSYNEQFF.

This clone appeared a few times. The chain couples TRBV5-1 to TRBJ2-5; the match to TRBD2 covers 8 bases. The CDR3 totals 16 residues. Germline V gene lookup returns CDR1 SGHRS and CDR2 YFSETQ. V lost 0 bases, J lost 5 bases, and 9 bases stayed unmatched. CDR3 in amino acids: CASSLVGGGRDETQYF. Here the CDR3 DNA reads TGCGCCAGCAGCTTGGTCGGGGGGGGGCGAGATGAGACCCAGTACTTC.

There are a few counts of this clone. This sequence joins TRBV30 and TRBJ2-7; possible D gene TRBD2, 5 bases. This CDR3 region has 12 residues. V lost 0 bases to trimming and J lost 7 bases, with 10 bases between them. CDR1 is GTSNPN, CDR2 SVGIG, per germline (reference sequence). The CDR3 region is CAWSVTGWEQYF. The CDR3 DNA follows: TGTGCCTGGAGTGTCACGGGGTGGGAGCAGTACTTC.

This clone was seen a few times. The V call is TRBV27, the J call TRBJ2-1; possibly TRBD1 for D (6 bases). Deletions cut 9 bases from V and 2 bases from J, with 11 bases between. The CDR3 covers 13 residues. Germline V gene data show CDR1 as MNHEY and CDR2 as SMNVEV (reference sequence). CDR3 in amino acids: CASRRGTYNEQFF. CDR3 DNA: TGTGCCAGTCGTAGGGGGACCTACAATGAGCAGTTCTTC.

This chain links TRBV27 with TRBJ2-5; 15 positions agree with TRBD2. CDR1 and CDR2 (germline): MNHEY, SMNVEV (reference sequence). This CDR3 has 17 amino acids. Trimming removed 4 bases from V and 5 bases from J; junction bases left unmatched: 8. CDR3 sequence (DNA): TGTGCCAGCAGTTCCCTCGGACTAGCGGGAGGGCGGGAGACCCAGTACTTC. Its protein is CASSSLGLAGGRETQYF.

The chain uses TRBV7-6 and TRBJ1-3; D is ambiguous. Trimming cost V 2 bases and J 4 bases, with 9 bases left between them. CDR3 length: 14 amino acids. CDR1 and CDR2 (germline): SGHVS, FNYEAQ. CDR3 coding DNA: TGTGCCAGCAGCTTAAATGGGCAGGGAAACACCATATATTTT. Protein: CASSLNGQGNTIYF.

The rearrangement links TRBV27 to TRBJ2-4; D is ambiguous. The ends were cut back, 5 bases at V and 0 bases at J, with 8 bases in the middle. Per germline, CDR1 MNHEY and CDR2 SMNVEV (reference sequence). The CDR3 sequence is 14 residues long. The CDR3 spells CASSPTLAKNIQYF. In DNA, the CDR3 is TGTGCCAGCAGTCCTACCCTAGCCAAAAACATTCAGTACTTC.

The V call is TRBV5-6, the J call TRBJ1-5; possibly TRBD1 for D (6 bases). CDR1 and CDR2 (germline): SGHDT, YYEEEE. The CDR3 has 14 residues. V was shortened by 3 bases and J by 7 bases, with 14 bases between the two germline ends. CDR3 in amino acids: CASSSVGQGQPQHF. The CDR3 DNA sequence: TGTGCCAGCAGCTCCGTAGGTCAGGGGCAGCCCCAGCATTTT.

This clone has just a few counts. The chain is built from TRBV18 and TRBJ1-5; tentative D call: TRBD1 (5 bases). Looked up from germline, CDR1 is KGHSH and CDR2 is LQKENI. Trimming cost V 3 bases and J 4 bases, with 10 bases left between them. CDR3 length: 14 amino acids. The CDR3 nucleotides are TGTGCCAGCTCACCGCAGGGCTCTAATCAGCCCCAGCATTTT. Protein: CASSPQGSNQPQHF.

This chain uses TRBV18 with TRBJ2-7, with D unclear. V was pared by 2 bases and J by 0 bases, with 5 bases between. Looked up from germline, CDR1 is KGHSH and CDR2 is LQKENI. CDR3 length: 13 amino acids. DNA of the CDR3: TGTGCCAGCTCACCATACAACTCCTACGAGCAGTACTTC. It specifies CASSPYNSYEQYF.

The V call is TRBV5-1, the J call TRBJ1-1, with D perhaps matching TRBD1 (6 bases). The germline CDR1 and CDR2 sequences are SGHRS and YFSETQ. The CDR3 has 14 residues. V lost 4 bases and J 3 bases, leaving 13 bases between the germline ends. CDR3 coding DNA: TGCGCCAGCAGCACTACAGGGAGGGACACTGAAGCTTTCTTT. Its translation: CASSTTGRDTEAFF.